The clone carrying this TCR beta chain has only a few counts. Its antigen remains unidentified. The authors ran the assay at deep level. The data were produced by immunoSEQ multiplex PCR, yet TCRdb's version contains in-frame clones alone and is incomplete. The table has roughly 1,100,000 clones, around 75% seen once. The record originates from a study of shared clonotypes between healthy human individuals. Whole-study results and caveats: It was the few donors that limited the genetic and exposure-history diversity represented.

Germline loops: CDR1 SGHTA, CDR2 FQGNSA. V lost 2 bases to trimming and J lost 0 bases, with 11 bases between them. The CDR3 is made up of 15 amino acids. Study donors comprised healthy, HIV-negative adults devoid of recent acute infection or vaccination. V gene TRBV7-2 combines with J gene TRBJ2-7; D not resolved. Material for sequencing was memory CD4+ T cells sorted from blood. Subset specified: CD45RA-negative fraction. This receptor was obtained from a man younger than 30 in good health. The CDR3 nucleotides are TGTGCCAGCAGCTTACAGGATCATAGCTCCTACGAGCAGTACTTC. Its protein product is CASSLQDHSSYEQYF.